One T cell receptor (beta chain) is described in this entry. The sample comes from a study of blood T cell repertoires in COVID-19. This CDR3 has 13 amino acids. The V gene end was trimmed by 4 bases and the J gene end by 9 bases; junction bases not matched to a gene: 5. Germline CDR1 and CDR2: SNHLY and FYNNEI. Authors' data handling: Estimation of nucleated cell counts relied on the amplification of reference gene primers. Data came from immunoSEQ multiplex PCR; TCRdb stores just in-frame clones and leaves some out. Clone size and the V and J calls come from that table; the DNA yielded D and trimming. The sample records roughly 200,000 clones, approximately 75% being singletons.

Sequenced: PBMCs or T cells enriched from blood (not recorded which). V gene TRBV2 combines with J gene TRBJ2-1, with TRBD1 matching over 8 bases. This TCR was recovered from a middle-aged man who had recovered from COVID-19. The CDR3 is CASSGQGKLEQFF. The CDR3, as DNA: TGTGCCAGCAGTGGACAGGGGAAGCTTGAGCAGTTCTTC.